The 9 T cell receptor beta chains presented below share a single source sample, sequenced in a study of post-analysis software for immune sequencing data. Points from the study as a whole: Relative to controls, patients had several TRBV segments at higher frequency, with TRBV5-6, TRBV5-1 and TRBV20-1 among these.

TCR beta cDNA libraries had unique molecular identifiers. TCRdb used MiXCR to reprocess the PCR reads, holding one entry per CDR3 protein. The repertoire consists of more than 350,000 distinct CDR3 sequences, with 30% to 45% occurring once and the leading ten covering approximately 7.1%. Antigen specificity for these receptors is unknown. Sequenced: blood. The receptors were gathered from a girl aged 2 to 10 with multiple sclerosis.

The V gene is TRBV7-9, the J gene TRBJ1-1; D might be TRBD1 (6 bases). V was clipped by 6 bases and J by 3 bases, with 8 bases between them. The germline CDR1 and CDR2 sequences are SEHNR and FQNEAQ (reference sequence). The CDR3 is 12 residues long. CDR3: CASRQGYTEAFF. CDR3 nucleotide sequence: TGTGCCAGCAGACAGGGTTACACTGAAGCTTTCTTT.

The chain combines TRBV6-2 or TRBV6-3 with TRBJ2-7; 9 positions match TRBD2. The closer fit of TRBJ2-5 to the DNA end suggests the J call may be wrong. CDR1 and CDR2 (germline): MNHEY, SVGEGT. This CDR3 region has 14 residues. The CDR3 spells CASSRTSAQETQYF. DNA for the CDR3: TGTGCCAGCAGTAGGACTAGCGCACAAGAGACCCAGTACTTC.

The CDR3 DNA is TGTGCCAGCTCACCCACCTTAGGACAGCCAATTCCCACAAGCTCCTATAATTCACCCCTCCACTTT. This translates into CASSPTLGQPIPTSSYNSPLHF. The V and J genes are TRBV18 and TRBJ1-6, with D possibly matching TRBD1 (6 bases). The CDR3 is 22 amino acids. In germline, CDR1 is KGHSH, CDR2 LQKENI. Trimming removed 3 bases from V and 0 bases from J, with 27 bases in between.

V gene TRBV29-1 combines with J gene TRBJ1-1; D possibly corresponds to TRBD1 (5 bases). Germline-derived CDR1 and CDR2 are SQVTM and ANQGSEA. This CDR3 comprises 10 residues. The V gene lost 4 bases and the J gene lost 12 bases, with 12 bases spanning the gap. CDR3 coding DNA: TGCAGCGTTGGCAGGGATGGTTCTTTCTTT. Its protein is CSVGRDGSFF.

The chain joins TRBV28 to TRBJ2-7, with TRBD1 matching 9 bases. CDR3 length: 16 residues. The J segment lost 4 bases and the V segment lost 4 bases, leaving 11 bases of the junction unmatched. The germline CDR1 and CDR2 sequences are MDHEN and SYDVKM. The CDR3 region is CASSSAGTGNLYEQYF. The CDR3 DNA reads TGTGCCAGCAGTTCAGCCGGGACAGGGAACCTTTACGAGCAGTACTTC.

This clonotype has at least ten counts. The chain is built from TRBV7-9 and TRBJ1-6; D gene ambiguous. This CDR3 spans 14 amino acids. Germline V lookup: CDR1 SEHNR, CDR2 FQNEAQ (reference sequence). V was cut by 7 bases and J by 0 bases, with 7 bases left in between. CDR3 sequence: CASTESSYNSPLHF. CDR3 nucleotide sequence: TGTGCCAGCACGGAGAGCTCCTATAATTCACCCCTCCACTTT.

CDR3 amino acids: CSARVPSSYNEQFF. The CDR3 region has the DNA TGCAGTGCTAGGGTCCCGAGCTCCTACAATGAGCAGTTCTTC. V usage is TRBV20-1 and J usage is TRBJ2-1; the D is unclear. Trimming left V 3 bases short and J 0 bases short, with 9 bases between. This CDR3 region has 14 residues. The germline V gene has CDR1 DFQATT and CDR2 SNEGSKA (reference sequence).

The chain joins TRBV20-1 to TRBJ2-7; 11 bases align to TRBD2. Germline V gives CDR1 DFQATT, CDR2 SNEGSKA (reference sequence). This CDR3 spans 16 amino acids. V gave up 4 bases and J gave up 7 bases; unmatched junction bases: 15. The CDR3 reads CSATTGTSGSYNEQYF. The CDR3 DNA is TGCAGTGCTACTACCGGGACTAGCGGCAGTTACAATGAGCAGTACTTC.

This chain connects TRBV28 to TRBJ1-4; D gene uncertain. There are 11 residues in the CDR3. V shed 11 bases and J shed 8 bases, with 12 bases lying between them. From germline, CDR1 is MDHEN and CDR2 SYDVKM. The chain's CDR3 is CAASGREKLFF. The CDR3 region has the DNA TGTGCCGCTAGCGGGAGGGAAAAACTGTTTTTT.